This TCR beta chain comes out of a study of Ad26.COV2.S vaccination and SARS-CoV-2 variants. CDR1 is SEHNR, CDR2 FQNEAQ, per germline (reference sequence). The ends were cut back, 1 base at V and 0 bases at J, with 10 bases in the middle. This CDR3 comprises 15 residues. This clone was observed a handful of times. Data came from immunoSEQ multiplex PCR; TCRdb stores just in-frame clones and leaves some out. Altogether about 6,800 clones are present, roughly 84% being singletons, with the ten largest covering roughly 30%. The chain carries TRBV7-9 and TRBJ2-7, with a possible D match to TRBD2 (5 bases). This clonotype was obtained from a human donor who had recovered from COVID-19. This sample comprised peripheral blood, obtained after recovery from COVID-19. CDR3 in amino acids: CASSLDSDYSYEQYF. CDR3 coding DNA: TGTGCCAGCAGCTTAGATAGCGATTACTCCTACGAGCAGTACTTC.